These 8 T cell receptor beta chains were all obtained from the same sample, sequenced in a study of cytomegalovirus exposure and HLA in healthy donors (dated by TCRdb to about 2017). Receptors were amplified or captured by the immunoSEQ multiplex PCR assay. Here the immuneACCESS table is served through TCRdb, limited to in-frame sequences with V and J called. Missing clones are a known gap in these copies; in checked studies unresolved V genes cover under half, and the rest lacks a known reason. The sample records 260,000 or so clones, 70% to 90% of which are singletons. Jointly, the top ten make up approximately 0.94% of the sample. Sequencing was performed on PBMCs. The origin of the receptors is a woman aged 18 to 35 in good health and CMV-seronegative.

The J gene is TRBJ2-7, the V gene TRBV28; D ambiguous. CDR3 size: 16 residues. Trimming left V 6 bases short and J 0 bases short, with 18 bases between. Germline CDR1 reads MDHEN; CDR2 reads SYDVKM. The chain's CDR3 is CASRPITSSVSYEQYF. The CDR3 DNA sequence: TGTGCCAGCAGACCAATTACGAGTTCTGTCTCCTACGAGCAGTACTTC.

The chain links TRBV10-2 to TRBJ1-1; D perhaps matches TRBD1 (6 bases). Looked up from germline, CDR1 is WSHSY and CDR2 is SAAADI. The CDR3 extends over 15 amino acids. V was pared by 2 bases and J by 2 bases, with 12 bases between. In nucleotides, the CDR3 is TGCGCCAGCAGTGAGCCGGGACAAGTTAACACTGAAGCTTTCTTT. Amino acid sequence: CASSEPGQVNTEAFF.

This clone appeared once. The chain employs TRBV27 and TRBJ2-7, with D hard to call. CDR1 is MNHEY and CDR2 is SMNVEV in the germline V gene (reference sequence). V was shortened by 6 bases and J by 2 bases, with 14 bases between the two germline ends. The CDR3 loop spans 14 amino acids. This CDR3 is CASSLNSLAYEQYF. CDR3 bases: TGTGCCAGCAGCCTAAACTCTCTAGCCTACGAGCAGTACTTC.

The V and J genes are TRBV7-3 and TRBJ2-1, with D possibly matching TRBD1 (6 bases). V was cut by 5 bases and J by 8 bases, with 13 bases left in between. CDR1 and CDR2 (germline): SGHTA, FQGTGA. The CDR3 length is 13 residues. Here the CDR3 DNA reads TGTGCCAGCAGCCCAATACAGGGCCATGAGCAGTTCTTC. Its protein is CASSPIQGHEQFF.

The chain combines TRBV19 with TRBJ2-2; D might be TRBD2 (5 bases). The germline gives CDR1 LNHDA, CDR2 SQIVND (reference sequence). The CDR3 is 14 amino acids. Trimming removed 1 base at V and 10 bases at J, with 13 bases between. The CDR3 spells CASSIGKTREELFF. The CDR3 coding sequence is TGTGCCAGTAGTATAGGGAAAACTAGGGAGGAGCTGTTTTTT. The full variable domain, in which reference TRBV19 and TRBJ2-2 provide the parts outside the CDR3, is DGGITQSPKYLFRKEGQNVTLSCEQNLNHDAMYWYRQDPGQGLRLIYYSQIVNDFQKGDIAEGYSVSREKKESFPLTVTSAQKNPTAFYLCASSIGKTREELFFGEGSRLTVL.

This CDR3 reads CASSRGTGGDQPQHF. CDR3 DNA: TGCGCCAGCAGCCGGGGGACAGGGGGCGACCAGCCCCAGCATTTT. The J gene is TRBJ1-5, the V gene TRBV5-1, with 12 bases identical to TRBD1. Germline CDR1 reads SGHRS; CDR2 reads YFSETQ. This CDR3 is 15 amino acids long. J was trimmed by 7 bases and V by 4 bases; bases with no gene match: 6.

The CDR3 spells CASSDVTWEPADTQYF. In DNA, the CDR3 is TGCGCCAGCAGCGACGTAACGTGGGAGCCCGCGGATACGCAGTATTTT. The chain has TRBV5-1 and TRBJ2-3; D is perhaps TRBD2 (5 bases). Germline V gene lookup returns CDR1 SGHRS and CDR2 YFSETQ. CDR3 length equals 16 residues. V lost 4 bases and J 6 bases, leaving 21 bases between the germline ends.

J is TRBJ2-7 and V is TRBV5-1, with a weak D call TRBD1 (5 bases). Per germline, CDR1 SGHRS and CDR2 YFSETQ. The V gene lost 0 bases and the J gene lost 5 bases, with 18 bases spanning the gap. This CDR3 region has 16 residues. The CDR3 reads CASSLDLGQGRNEQYF. CDR3 sequence (DNA): TGCGCCAGCAGCTTGGATTTGGGGCAGGGTAGGAACGAGCAGTACTTC. The variable domain in full, completed from reference TRBV5-1 and TRBJ2-7, reads KAGVTQTPRYLIKTRGQQVTLSCSPISGHRSVSWYQQTPGQGLQFLFEYFSETQRNKGNFPGRFSGRQFSNSRSEMNVSTLELGDSALYLCASSLDLGQGRNEQYFGPGTRLTVT.